What follows are 14 T cell receptor beta chains derived from one specimen sequenced in a study of vaccination and CD4 T cells after COVID-19. For these TCRs, the target antigens are not known. The treatment denotes: roughly 10-day PBMC culture with coronavirus spike peptide pools or control peptides (ViraFEST assay). Cultured CD4+ T cell DNA underwent sequencing with the Oncomine TCR Beta short-read assay. TCRdb reprocessed the PCR reads with MiXCR, giving one entry per CDR3 protein. This table has about 27,000 distinct CDR3 sequences, approximately 60% appearing once. The sample was CD4+ T cells from blood, cultured in vitro, taken after SARS-CoV-2 vaccination. The receptors here all came from a human donor who received a COVID-19 vaccine.

The chain recombines TRBV11-2 with TRBJ2-5; 11 nucleotides line up with TRBD2. Germline CDR1 reads SGHAT; CDR2 reads FQNNGV. V lost 5 bases to trimming and J lost 1 base; unmatched junction nucleotides: 3. The CDR3 is 15 residues long. CDR3 coding DNA: TGTGCCAGCAGCCCCGGGACTAGCGGCCAAGAGACCCAGTACTTC. It codes for CASSPGTSGQETQYF.

The chain's CDR3 is CASSLPPGAGGSVWTDTQYF. CDR3 in DNA: TGTGCCAGCAGCTTGCCTCCGGGAGCGGGGGGCTCGGTTTGGACAGATACGCAGTATTTT. The chain couples TRBV5-6 to TRBJ2-3; 9 bases match TRBD2. Per the germline V gene, CDR1 is SGHDT and CDR2 is YYEEEE. Trimming cost V 1 base and J 3 bases; bases outside gene matches: 18. The CDR3 sequence is 20 residues long.

This rearrangement joins TRBV19 to TRBJ1-5, with D hard to call. The CDR3 length is 13 residues. V lost 2 bases and J 3 bases, leaving 5 bases between the germline ends. The germline CDR1 and CDR2 sequences are LNHDA and SQIVND (reference sequence). In DNA form, the CDR3 reads TGTGCCAGTAGTATACAGATCAATCAGCCCCAGCATTTT. Translating it yields CASSIQINQPQHF.

Comment on this clonotype: One junction end disagrees with the germline gene, perhaps due to a read error. The chain is built from TRBV7-2 and TRBJ2-2, with a weak D call TRBD2 (6 bases). CDR1 SGHTA and CDR2 FQGNSA come from the germline V gene. The CDR3 totals 15 residues. CDR3 DNA sequence: TGTGCCAGCAGCGTAGCGGTTTCGAACACCGGGGAGCTGTTTTTT. Residues: CASSVAVSNTGELFF.

The chain couples TRBV2 to TRBJ1-1, with TRBD1 matching 10 bases. V lost 8 bases, J lost 1 base, and 4 bases stayed unmatched. Germline V CDR1 and CDR2: SNHLY, FYNNEI. The CDR3 runs 14 residues. The CDR3 loop is CASERDRGNTEAFF. As DNA, the CDR3 is TGTGCCAGCGAGAGGGACAGGGGGAACACTGAAGCTTTCTTT.

This clonotype was observed a few times. This chain's CDR3 is CASSIGWGPKNIQYF. The CDR3 nucleotides read TGTGCCAGTAGTATAGGATGGGGACCCAAAAACATTCAGTACTTC. The chain recombines TRBV19 with TRBJ2-4; D may correspond to TRBD1 or TRBD2 (5 bases each). From germline, CDR1 is LNHDA and CDR2 SQIVND (reference sequence). This CDR3 has 15 residues. Trimming removed 1 base at V and 2 bases at J, with 9 bases between.

V and J are TRBV7-8 and TRBJ1-2, with D maybe TRBD1 (6 bases). The ends were cut back, 5 bases at V and 5 bases at J, with 12 bases in the middle. The CDR3 extends over 13 amino acids. Germline V gives CDR1 SGHVS, CDR2 FQNEAQ. The CDR3, as DNA: TGTGCCAGCAGCGTGGACAGTCTATATGGCTACACCTTC. Its protein is CASSVDSLYGYTF.

The gene calls are TRBV10-3 and TRBJ2-5; 7 bases align to TRBD1. The V and J ends lost 2 bases and 5 bases, in that order; junction bases with no gene match: 5. Germline CDR1 ENHRY, CDR2 SYGVKD. This CDR3 is 14 amino acids long. The CDR3 is CAISEDRVRETQYF. CDR3 bases: TGTGCCATCAGTGAGGACAGGGTTAGGGAGACCCAGTACTTC.

This chain links TRBV29-1 with TRBJ2-7; 10 nucleotides agree with TRBD1. CDR1 and CDR2 (germline): SQVTM, ANQGSEA. Germline trimming cut 5 bases from V and 6 bases from J; bases unmatched to any gene: 10. This CDR3 region has 14 residues. The CDR3 coding sequence is TGCAGCGTTTACCCGGGACAGGGGCTACGCGAGCAGTACTTC. Protein: CSVYPGQGLREQYF.

This clonotype appeared a few times. The chain carries TRBV2 and TRBJ1-2; a possible D gene is TRBD1 (6 bases). CDR1 is SNHLY, CDR2 FYNNEI, per germline. Trimming removed 5 bases from V and 3 bases from J, with 16 bases in between. This CDR3 has 15 residues. CDR3 sequence: CASSPRGGTDYGYTF. CDR3 coding DNA: TGTGCCAGCAGTCCGAGGGGGGGCACGGACTATGGCTACACCTTC.

The chain joins TRBV2 to TRBJ2-3; 10 positions agree with TRBD2. The CDR3 loop spans 19 amino acids. Trimming at V came to 2 bases and at J to 0 bases, leaving 11 bases not matched to a gene. The germline V gene encodes CDR1 SNHLY and CDR2 FYNNEI. CDR3 nucleotides: TGTGCCAGCAGTGAAATTGCTAGCGGGGGACCAGTTAGCACAGATACGCAGTATTTT. Translating it yields CASSEIASGGPVSTDTQYF.

V and J are TRBV6-1 and TRBJ2-7, with D perhaps TRBD1 (6 bases). Germline assignment: CDR1 MNHNS and CDR2 SASEGT. This CDR3 spans 14 amino acids. V dropped 7 bases and J dropped 2 bases, with 15 bases sitting between them. In DNA form, the CDR3 reads TGTGCCAGCACCCTGGACAGAACTACCTACGAGCAGTACTTC. It is translated as CASTLDRTTYEQYF.

In this sample, this clonotype turned up a few times. The chain joins TRBV6-2 or TRBV6-3 to TRBJ1-5, with D maybe TRBD1 (5 bases). Germline V gene sequence: CDR1 MNHEY, CDR2 SVGEGT. The CDR3 runs 13 residues. V lost 7 bases, J lost 6 bases, and 13 bases lay in between. Here the CDR3 reads CASNNAQGQPQHF. The CDR3 bases are TGTGCCAGCAACAATGCCCAGGGTCAGCCCCAGCATTTT.

The V call is TRBV6-5, the J call TRBJ1-3; no definite D call. CDR1 is MNHEY, CDR2 SVGAGI, per germline. This CDR3 region has 15 residues. V was pared by 0 bases and J by 4 bases, with 10 bases between. The DNA for the CDR3 is TGTGCCAGCAGTTACTCGGCAGGCCCCGGAAACACCATATATTTT. It codes for CASSYSAGPGNTIYF.